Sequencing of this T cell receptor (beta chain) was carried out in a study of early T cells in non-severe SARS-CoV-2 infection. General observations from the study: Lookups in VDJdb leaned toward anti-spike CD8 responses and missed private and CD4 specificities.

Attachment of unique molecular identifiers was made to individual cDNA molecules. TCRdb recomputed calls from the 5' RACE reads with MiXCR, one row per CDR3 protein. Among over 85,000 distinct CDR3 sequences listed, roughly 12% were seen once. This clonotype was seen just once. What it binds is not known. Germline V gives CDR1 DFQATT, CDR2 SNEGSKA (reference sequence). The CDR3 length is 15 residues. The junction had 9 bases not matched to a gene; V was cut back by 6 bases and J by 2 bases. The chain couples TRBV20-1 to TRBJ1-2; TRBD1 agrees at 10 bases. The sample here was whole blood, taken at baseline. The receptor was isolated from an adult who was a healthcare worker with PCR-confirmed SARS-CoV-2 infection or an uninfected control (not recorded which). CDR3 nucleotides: TGCAGTGCCCCCGAGGGGGGACAGGGGAACTATGGCTACACCTTC. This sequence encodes CSAPEGGQGNYGYTF.